This T cell receptor beta chain is from a study of cytomegalovirus exposure and HLA in healthy donors. Study results and limitations: V- and J-gene trimming in TCR beta was tied to a missense DCLRE1C variant by an analysis performed later.

The primer mix had 60 Vbeta and 13 Jbeta primers. Clones were sequenced by immunoSEQ multiplex PCR, and TCRdb holds only the in-frame ones, with some missing. The sample has about 92,000 clones, about three quarters seen once; the top ten hold under 8%. On this clone: No antigen is known for it.

The CDR3 extends over 16 amino acids. Sequenced input: PBMCs. This TCR was recovered from a man aged 45-65 years in good health and CMV-seropositive. The genes are TRBV21-1 and TRBJ1-4; TRBD1, the table's D call, lacks a check against the DNA. TRBV21-1 is classified as a pseudogene. CDR3 nucleotide sequence: TGTGCCAGCAGCCGACGACAGGGTAAGGCTAATGAAAAACTGTTTTTT. Translating gives CASSRRQGKANEKLFF.